A selection of T cell receptor beta chains follows, all from one sample in a study of shared clonotypes between healthy human individuals. Data came from immunoSEQ multiplex PCR; TCRdb stores just in-frame clones and leaves some out. This sample has more than 550,000 clones; about 90% occur once, and the top ten carry approximately 25%. Material for sequencing was naive CD8+ T cells sorted from blood. The receptors stem from a man aged 25 to 40 in good health. CDR3s include the opening cysteine and the closing phenylalanine or tryptophan. Fields, in order: V gene, CDR3 protein.

v_gene: TRBV19; CDR3aa: CASSVSFTGAYEQYF
v_gene: TRBV5-6; CDR3aa: CASSFTGLANYGYTF
v_gene: TRBV27; CDR3aa: CASSFTRPSYNEQFF
v_gene: TRBV6-5; CDR3aa: CASSDTYETYTEAFF
v_gene: TRBV13; CDR3aa: CASSLGRGPGELFF
v_gene: TRBV7-9; CDR3aa: CASSLVHTDTQYF
v_gene: TRBV13; CDR3aa: CASSSGQASGNTIYF
v_gene: TRBV7-9; CDR3aa: CASSLAQAGGPQETQYF
v_gene: TRBV6-6; CDR3aa: CASSYGQDSSYEQYF
v_gene: TRBV11-2; CDR3aa: CASSLGGGLADYEQYF
v_gene: TRBV25-1; CDR3aa: CASSVRDGKNIQYF
v_gene: TRBV11-3; CDR3aa: CASSPRTSGVYTGELFF
v_gene: TRBV6-5; CDR3aa: CASSYSIQLNYGYTF
v_gene: TRBV7-6; CDR3aa: CASSSGRNYEQYF
v_gene: TRBV14; CDR3aa: CASSQDYESTDTQYF
v_gene: TRBV7-8; CDR3aa: CASSLWLAGGTDTQYF
v_gene: TRBV14; CDR3aa: CASSQVAGVTDTQYF
v_gene: TRBV7-9; CDR3aa: CASRPLAGRPYEQYF
v_gene: TRBV6-1; CDR3aa: CASSEYQGPLYNEQFF
v_gene: TRBV4-1; CDR3aa: CASSQESGQAEAFF
v_gene: TRBV2; CDR3aa: CATRVGGITYEQYF
v_gene: TRBV4-1; CDR3aa: CASSQSRGALYGYTF
v_gene: TRBV6-6; CDR3aa: CASSSNRGGTEAFF
v_gene: TRBV27; CDR3aa: CASSSLAGYEQYF
v_gene: TRBV30; CDR3aa: CAWSVMGNTEAFF
v_gene: TRBV19; CDR3aa: CASSITGGEQYF
v_gene: TRBV28; CDR3aa: CASSLLRGSYNEQFF